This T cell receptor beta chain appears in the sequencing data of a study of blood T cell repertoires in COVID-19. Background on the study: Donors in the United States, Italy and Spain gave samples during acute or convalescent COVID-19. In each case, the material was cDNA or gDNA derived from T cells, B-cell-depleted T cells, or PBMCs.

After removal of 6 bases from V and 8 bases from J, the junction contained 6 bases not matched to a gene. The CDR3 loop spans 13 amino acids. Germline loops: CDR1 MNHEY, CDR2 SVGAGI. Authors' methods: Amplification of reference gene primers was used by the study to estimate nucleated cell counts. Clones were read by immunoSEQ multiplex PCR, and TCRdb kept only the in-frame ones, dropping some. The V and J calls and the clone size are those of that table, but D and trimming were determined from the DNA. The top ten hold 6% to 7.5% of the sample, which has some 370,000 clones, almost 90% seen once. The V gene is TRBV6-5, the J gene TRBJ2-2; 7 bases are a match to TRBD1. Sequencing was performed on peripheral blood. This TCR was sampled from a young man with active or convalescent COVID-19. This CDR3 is CASRKTGLGELFF. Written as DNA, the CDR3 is TGTGCCAGCAGAAAGACAGGGCTGGGGGAGCTGTTTTTT.